This T cell receptor (beta chain) was recovered during a study of human T cells and chemical hapten exposure. Trimming removed 1 base at V and 7 bases at J, with 8 bases between. Per germline, CDR1 LGHDT and CDR2 YNNKEL (reference sequence). The length of the CDR3 is 13 residues. The library tagged each cDNA molecule with unique molecular identifiers. In TCRdb, the RACE reads were re-called with MiXCR into one record per CDR3 protein. The sample has tens of thousands of distinct CDR3 sequences, approximately 14% seen once. The time point here: pre-sensitization, week 0. Treatment denoted: therapeutic diphenylcyclopropenone sensitization with weekly scalp DPC.

Sequencing used whole blood, obtained in connection with sensitization to the hapten diphenylcyclopropenone (DPC). This TCR was recovered from a woman aged 50 to 60 with alopecia areata. Some clones in this sample may be carry-over from other donors' samples. The chain has TRBV3-1 and TRBJ1-5; unclear D gene. Written as DNA, the CDR3 is TGTGCCAGCAGCCAAGGCCCCACACAGCCCCAGCATTTT. It encodes CASSQGPTQPQHF.